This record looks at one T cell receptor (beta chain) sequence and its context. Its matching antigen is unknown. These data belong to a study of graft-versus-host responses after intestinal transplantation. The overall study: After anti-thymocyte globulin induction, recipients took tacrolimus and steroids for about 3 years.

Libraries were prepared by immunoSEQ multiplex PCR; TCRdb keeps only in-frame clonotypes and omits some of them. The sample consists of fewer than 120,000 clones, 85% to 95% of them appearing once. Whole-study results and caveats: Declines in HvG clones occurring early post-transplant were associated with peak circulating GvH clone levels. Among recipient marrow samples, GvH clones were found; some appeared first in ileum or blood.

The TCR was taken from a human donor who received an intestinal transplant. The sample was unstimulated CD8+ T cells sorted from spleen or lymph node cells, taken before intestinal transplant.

The CDR3: CASSLRTGNINEQYF. CDR3 in DNA: TGTGCCAGCAGTTTAAGGACAGGGAATATTAACGAGCAGTACTTC. The chain joins TRBV27 to TRBJ2-7; 8 nucleotides line up with TRBD1. V was clipped by 2 bases and J by 5 bases; unmatched bases: 8. The CDR3 is 15 residues long. The germline CDR1 and CDR2 sequences are MNHEY and SMNVEV (reference sequence).